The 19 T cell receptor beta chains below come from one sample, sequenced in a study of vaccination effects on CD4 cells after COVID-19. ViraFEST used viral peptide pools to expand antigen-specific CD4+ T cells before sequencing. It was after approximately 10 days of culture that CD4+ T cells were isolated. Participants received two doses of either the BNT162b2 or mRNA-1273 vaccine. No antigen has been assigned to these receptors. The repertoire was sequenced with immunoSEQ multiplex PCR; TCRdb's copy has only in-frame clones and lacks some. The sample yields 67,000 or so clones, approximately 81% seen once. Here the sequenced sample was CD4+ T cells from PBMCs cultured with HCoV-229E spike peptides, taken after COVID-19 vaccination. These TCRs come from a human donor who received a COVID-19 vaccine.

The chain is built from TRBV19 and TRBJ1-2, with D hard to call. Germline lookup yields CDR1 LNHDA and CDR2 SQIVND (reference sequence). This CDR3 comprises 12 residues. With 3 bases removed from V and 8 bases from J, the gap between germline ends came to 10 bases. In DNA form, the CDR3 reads TGTGCCAGTAGTATTAGCGATTCCGGCTACACCTTC. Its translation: CASSISDSGYTF.

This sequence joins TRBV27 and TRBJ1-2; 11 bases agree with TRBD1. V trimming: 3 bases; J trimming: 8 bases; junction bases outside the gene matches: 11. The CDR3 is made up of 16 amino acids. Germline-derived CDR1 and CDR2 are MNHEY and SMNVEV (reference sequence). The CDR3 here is CASSFVPDRGHYGYTF. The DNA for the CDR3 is TGTGCCAGCAGTTTTGTCCCGGACAGGGGGCATTACGGCTACACCTTC.

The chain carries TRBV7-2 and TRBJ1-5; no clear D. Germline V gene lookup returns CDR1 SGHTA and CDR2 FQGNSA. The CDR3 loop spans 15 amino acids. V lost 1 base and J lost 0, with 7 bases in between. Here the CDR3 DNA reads TGTGCCAGCAGCTTAGAGGTGTATAGCAATCAGCCCCAGCATTTT. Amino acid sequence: CASSLEVYSNQPQHF.

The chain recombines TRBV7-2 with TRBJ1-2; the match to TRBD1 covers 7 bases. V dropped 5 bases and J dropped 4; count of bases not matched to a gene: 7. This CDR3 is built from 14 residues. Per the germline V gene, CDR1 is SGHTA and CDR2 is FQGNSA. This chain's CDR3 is CASSPTGSGYGYTF. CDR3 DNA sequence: TGTGCCAGCAGCCCGACAGGGTCTGGCTATGGCTACACCTTC.

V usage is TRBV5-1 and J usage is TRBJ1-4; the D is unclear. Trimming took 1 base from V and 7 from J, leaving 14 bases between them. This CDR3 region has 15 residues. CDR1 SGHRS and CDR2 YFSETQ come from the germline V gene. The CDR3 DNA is TGCGCCAGCAGCTTGAATGAGGCCGCTAGTGAAAAACTGTTTTTT. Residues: CASSLNEAASEKLFF.

Here the CDR3 DNA reads TGCGCCAGCAGCCAAGAAGGGGTACAGGGGGGAGAAGGCTACACCTTC. It codes for CASSQEGVQGGEGYTF. The V gene is TRBV4-1, the J gene TRBJ1-2, with 8 bases fitting TRBD1. The CDR3 extends over 16 amino acids. The germline V gene encodes CDR1 MGHRA and CDR2 YSYEKL. The V and J ends lost 0 bases and 8 bases, in that order; junction bases with no gene match: 11.

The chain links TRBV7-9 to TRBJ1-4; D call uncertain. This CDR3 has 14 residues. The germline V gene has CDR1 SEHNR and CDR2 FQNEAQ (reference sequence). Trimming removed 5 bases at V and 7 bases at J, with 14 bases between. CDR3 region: CASSAPGSGEKLFF. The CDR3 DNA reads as TGTGCCAGCAGCGCACCAGGCTCTGGTGAAAAACTGTTTTTT.

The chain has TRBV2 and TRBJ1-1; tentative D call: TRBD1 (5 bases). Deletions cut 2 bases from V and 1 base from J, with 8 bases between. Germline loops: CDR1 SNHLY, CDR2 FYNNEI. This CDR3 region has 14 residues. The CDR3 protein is CASSEQGGNTEAFF. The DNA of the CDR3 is TGTGCCAGCAGTGAACAGGGAGGGAACACTGAAGCTTTCTTT.

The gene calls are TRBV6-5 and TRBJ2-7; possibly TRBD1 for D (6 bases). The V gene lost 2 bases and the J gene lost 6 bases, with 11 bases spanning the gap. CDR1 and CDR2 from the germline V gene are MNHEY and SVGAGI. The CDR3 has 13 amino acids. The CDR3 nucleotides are TGTGCCAGCAGTTACCGCCAGGGGACCGAGCAGTACGTC. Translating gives CASSYRQGTEQYV.

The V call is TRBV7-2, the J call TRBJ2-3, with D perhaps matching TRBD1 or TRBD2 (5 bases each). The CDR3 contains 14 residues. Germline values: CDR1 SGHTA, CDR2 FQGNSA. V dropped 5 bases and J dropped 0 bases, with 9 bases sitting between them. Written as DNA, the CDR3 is TGTGCCAGCAGCCGGGACGTAAGCACAGATACGCAGTATTTT. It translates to CASSRDVSTDTQYF.

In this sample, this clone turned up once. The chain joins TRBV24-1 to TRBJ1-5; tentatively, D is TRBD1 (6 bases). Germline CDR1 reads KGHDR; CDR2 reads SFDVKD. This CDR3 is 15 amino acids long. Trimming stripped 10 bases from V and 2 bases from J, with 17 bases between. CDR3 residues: CATGQAGDRNQPQHF. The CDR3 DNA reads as TGTGCCACGGGTCAGGCAGGGGATCGCAATCAGCCCCAGCATTTT.

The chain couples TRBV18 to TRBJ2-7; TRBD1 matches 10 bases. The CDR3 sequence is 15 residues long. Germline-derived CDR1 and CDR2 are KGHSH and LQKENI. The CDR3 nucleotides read TGTGCCAGCTCGGACCGGGACAGGGGCTCCCACGAGCAGTACGTC. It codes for CASSDRDRGSHEQYV.

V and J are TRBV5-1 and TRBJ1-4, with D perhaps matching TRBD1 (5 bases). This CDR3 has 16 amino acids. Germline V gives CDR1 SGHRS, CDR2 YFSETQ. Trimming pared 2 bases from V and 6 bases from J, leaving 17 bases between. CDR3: CASSFVLGPGDEKLFF. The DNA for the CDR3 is TGCGCCAGCAGCTTTGTTTTGGGGCCCGGGGATGAAAAACTGTTTTTT.

Here the CDR3 reads CAIGPGYEQYV. CDR3 DNA: TGTGCCATCGGGCCAGGCTACGAGCAGTACGTC. The chain joins TRBV10-3 to TRBJ2-7; no clear D gene. The CDR3 is made up of 11 amino acids. The germline V and J ends were trimmed by 8 bases and 3 bases, with 8 bases remaining between them. Germline values: CDR1 ENHRY, CDR2 SYGVKD.

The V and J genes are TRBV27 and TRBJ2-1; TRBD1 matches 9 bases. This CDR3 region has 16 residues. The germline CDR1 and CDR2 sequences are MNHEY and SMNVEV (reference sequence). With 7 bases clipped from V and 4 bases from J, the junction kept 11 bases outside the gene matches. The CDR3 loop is CASKRIAGQGYNEQFF. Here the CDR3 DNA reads TGTGCCAGCAAACGAATTGCGGGACAGGGATACAATGAGCAGTTCTTC.

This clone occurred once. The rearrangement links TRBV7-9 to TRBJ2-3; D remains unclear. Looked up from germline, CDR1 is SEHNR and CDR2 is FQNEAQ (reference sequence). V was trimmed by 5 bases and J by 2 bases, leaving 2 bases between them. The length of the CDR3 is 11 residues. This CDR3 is CASSNTDTQYF. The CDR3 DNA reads TGTGCCAGCAGCAACACAGATACGCAGTATTTT.

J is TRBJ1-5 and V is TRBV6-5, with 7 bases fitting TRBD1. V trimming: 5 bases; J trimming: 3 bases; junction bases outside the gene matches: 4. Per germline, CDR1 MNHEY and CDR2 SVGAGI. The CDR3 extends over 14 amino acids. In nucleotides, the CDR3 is TGTGCCAGCAGTCCACAGGGGATCAATCAGCCCCAGCATTTT. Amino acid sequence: CASSPQGINQPQHF.

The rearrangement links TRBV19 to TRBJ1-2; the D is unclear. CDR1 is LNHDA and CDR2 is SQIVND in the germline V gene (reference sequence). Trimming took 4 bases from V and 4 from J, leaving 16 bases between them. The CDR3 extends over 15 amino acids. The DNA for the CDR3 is TGTGCCAGTAGTACCAGGTTGAAGGAACTCTATGGCTACACCTTC. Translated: CASSTRLKELYGYTF.

CDR3 nucleotide sequence: TGTGCCAGCAGTGAACTGGGGGGCGCAGGGGGCTACACCTTC. It codes for CASSELGGAGGYTF. J is TRBJ1-2 and V is TRBV6-1; possible D gene TRBD1, 6 bases. Trimming pared 2 bases from V and 8 bases from J, leaving 15 bases between. This CDR3 comprises 14 residues. Germline V gene data show CDR1 as MNHNS and CDR2 as SASEGT.